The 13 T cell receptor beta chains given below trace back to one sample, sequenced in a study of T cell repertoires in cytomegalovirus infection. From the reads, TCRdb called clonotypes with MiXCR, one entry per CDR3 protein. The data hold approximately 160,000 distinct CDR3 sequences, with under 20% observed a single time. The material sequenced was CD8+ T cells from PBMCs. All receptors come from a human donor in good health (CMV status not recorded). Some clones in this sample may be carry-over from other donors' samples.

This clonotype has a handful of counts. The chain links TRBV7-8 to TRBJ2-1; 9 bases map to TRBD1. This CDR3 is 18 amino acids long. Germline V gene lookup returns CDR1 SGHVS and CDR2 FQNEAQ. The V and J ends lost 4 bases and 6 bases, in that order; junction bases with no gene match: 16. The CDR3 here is CASSSNIAQGAILNEQFF. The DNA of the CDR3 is TGTGCCAGCAGCTCCAACATAGCACAGGGGGCAATCCTCAATGAGCAGTTCTTC.

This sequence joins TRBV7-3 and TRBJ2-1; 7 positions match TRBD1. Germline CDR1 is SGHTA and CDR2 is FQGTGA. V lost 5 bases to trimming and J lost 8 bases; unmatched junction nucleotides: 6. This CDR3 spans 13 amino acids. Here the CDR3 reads CASSLNRGYEQFF. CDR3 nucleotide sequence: TGTGCCAGCAGCCTCAACAGGGGCTATGAGCAGTTCTTC.

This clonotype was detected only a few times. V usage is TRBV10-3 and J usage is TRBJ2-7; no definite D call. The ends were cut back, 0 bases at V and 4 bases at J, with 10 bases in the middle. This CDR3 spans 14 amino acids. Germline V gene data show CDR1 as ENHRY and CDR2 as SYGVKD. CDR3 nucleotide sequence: TGTGCCATCAGTGAGTCTTTGGGGTCATACGAGCAGTACTTC. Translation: CAISESLGSYEQYF.

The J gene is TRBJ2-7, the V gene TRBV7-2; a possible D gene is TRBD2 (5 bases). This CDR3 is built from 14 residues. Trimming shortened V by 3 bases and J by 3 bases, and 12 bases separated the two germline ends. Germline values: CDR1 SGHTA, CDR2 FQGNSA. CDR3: CASSLNRDFYEQYF. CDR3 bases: TGTGCCAGCAGCTTGAATCGGGATTTCTACGAGCAGTACTTC.

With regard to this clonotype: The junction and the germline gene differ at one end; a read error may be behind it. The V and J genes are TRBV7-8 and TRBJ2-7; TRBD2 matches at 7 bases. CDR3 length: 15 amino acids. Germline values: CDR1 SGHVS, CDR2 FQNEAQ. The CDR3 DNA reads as TGTGTCAGCAGCTCCGGGGAGGGGAGGGTTTACGAGCAGTACTTC. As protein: CVSSSGEGRVYEQYF.

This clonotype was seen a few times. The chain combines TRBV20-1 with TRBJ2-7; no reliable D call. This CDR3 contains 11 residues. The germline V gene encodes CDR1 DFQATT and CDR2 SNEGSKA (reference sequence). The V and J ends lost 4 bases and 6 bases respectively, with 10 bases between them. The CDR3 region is CSATSGGEQYF. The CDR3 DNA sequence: TGCAGTGCTACCTCTGGTGGCGAGCAGTACTTC.

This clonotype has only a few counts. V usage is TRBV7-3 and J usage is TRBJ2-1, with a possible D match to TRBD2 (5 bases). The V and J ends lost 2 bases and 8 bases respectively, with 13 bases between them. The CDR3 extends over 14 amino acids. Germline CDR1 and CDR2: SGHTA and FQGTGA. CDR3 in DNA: TGTGCCAGCAGCTTAGGCGGGCCAAGGGATGAGCAGTTCTTC. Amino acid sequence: CASSLGGPRDEQFF. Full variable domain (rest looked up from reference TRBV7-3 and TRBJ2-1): GAGVSQTPSNKVTEKGKYVELRCDPISGHTALYWYRQSLGQGPEFLIYFQGTGAADDSGLPNDRFFAVRPEGSVSTLKIQRTERGDSAVYLCASSLGGPRDEQFFGPGTRLTVL.

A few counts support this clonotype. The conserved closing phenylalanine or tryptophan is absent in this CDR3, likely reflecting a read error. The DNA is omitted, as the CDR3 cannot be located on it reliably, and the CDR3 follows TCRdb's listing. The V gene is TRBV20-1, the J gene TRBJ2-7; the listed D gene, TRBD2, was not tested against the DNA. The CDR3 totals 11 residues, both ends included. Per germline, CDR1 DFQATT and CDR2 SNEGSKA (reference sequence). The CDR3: CSANRLAGPPP.

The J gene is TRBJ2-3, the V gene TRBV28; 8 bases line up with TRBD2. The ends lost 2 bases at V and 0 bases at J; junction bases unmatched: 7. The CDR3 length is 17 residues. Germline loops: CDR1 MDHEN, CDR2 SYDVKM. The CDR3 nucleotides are TGTGCCAGCAGTTTAGCGGGAGGACTCCGAAGCACAGATACGCAGTATTTT. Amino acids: CASSLAGGLRSTDTQYF.

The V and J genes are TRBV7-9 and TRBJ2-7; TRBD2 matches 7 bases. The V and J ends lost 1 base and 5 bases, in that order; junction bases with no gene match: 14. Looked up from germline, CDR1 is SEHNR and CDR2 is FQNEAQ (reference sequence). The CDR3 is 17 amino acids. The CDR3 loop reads CASSLGLLGGSRHEQYF. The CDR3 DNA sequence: TGTGCCAGCAGCTTAGGTCTTCTCGGGGGGAGCCGCCACGAGCAGTACTTC.

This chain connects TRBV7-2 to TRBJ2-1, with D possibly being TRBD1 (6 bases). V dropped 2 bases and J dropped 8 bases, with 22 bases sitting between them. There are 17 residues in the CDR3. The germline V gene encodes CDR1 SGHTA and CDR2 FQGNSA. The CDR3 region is CASSLRKGVYKVDEQFF. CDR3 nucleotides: TGTGCCAGCAGCTTAAGGAAGGGGGTATACAAGGTAGATGAGCAGTTCTTC.

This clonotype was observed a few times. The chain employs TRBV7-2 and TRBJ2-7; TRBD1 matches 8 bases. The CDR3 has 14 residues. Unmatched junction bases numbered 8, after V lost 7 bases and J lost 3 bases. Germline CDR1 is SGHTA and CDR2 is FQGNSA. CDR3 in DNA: TGTGCCAGCAACTTGGACAGGGCTTACTACGAGCAGTACTTC. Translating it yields CASNLDRAYYEQYF. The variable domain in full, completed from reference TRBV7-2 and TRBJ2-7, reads GAGVSQSPSNKVTEKGKDVELRCDPISGHTALYWYRQSLGQGLEFLIYFQGNSAPDKSGLPSDRFSAERTGGSVSTLTIQRTQQEDSAVYLCASNLDRAYYEQYFGPGTRLTVT.

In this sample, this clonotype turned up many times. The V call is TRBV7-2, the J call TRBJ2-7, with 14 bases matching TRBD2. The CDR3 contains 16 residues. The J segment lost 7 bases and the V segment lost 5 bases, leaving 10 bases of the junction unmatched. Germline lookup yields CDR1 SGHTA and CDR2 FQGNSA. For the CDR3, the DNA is TGTGCCAGCAGCGCCGGACTAGCGGGGGGCTCTTGGGAGCAGTACTTC. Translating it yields CASSAGLAGGSWEQYF.